This T cell receptor (beta chain) was documented in a study of OX40 agonist ivuxolimab in advanced cancers. Of note for this clone: Antigen specificity is unknown.

This table comes from immunoSEQ multiplex PCR, and its TCRdb copy is limited to in-frame clones, with some not included. The table records tens of thousands of clones, approximately 90% of them present only once. Patients who had autoimmune disease history or got systemic immunosuppression were left out. Study-level findings and limits: Low normalized T-cell clonal expansion also characterized some of the nonresponders. Researchers report that CD8+ T cells had, on average, more expanded clones than CD4+. At doses 0.1 to 3.0 mg/kg, CD4+ and CD8+ clones expanded.

This sample comprised CD4+ or CD8+ T cells sorted from blood, obtained in a trial of the OX40 agonist ivuxolimab. The receptor was derived from an adult with an advanced solid tumor such as melanoma, head and neck, liver or kidney cancer.

The CDR3 DNA reads as TGCGCCAGCAGCTTGAGGGTCGGGTACGAGCAGTACTTC. It is translated as CASSLRVGYEQYF. V gene TRBV5-1 combines with J gene TRBJ2-7, with unresolved D. V was clipped by 1 base and J by 4 bases, with 9 bases between them. CDR3 length: 13 residues. Germline loops: CDR1 SGHRS, CDR2 YFSETQ.